This T cell receptor (beta chain) was profiled in a study of blood T cell repertoires in COVID-19. Sequenced by immunoSEQ multiplex PCR; TCRdb stores in-frame clones only, minus some. The sample contains 320,000 or so clones, 75% to 90% of which appear only once. CDR3 length equals 11 residues. The V and J ends lost 4 bases and 6 bases respectively, with 3 bases between them. This TCR derives from a woman aged 30 to 39 who had been exposed to COVID-19. The V gene is TRBV12-3 or TRBV12-4, the J gene TRBJ2-2; D call uncertain. The sequenced sample consisted of PBMCs or T cells enriched from blood (not recorded which). This chain's CDR3 is CASSSSGELFF. CDR3 coding DNA: TGTGCCAGCAGTTCTTCCGGGGAGCTGTTTTTT.